This paragraph reports one T cell receptor beta chain. The data originate from a study of blood T cell repertoires in COVID-19. About the research overall: T cells, B-cell-depleted T cells, or PBMCs supplied cDNA or gDNA.

Original processing methods: Reference gene primer amplification in the assay estimated nucleated cell counts. Profiled with immunoSEQ multiplex PCR; TCRdb holds only in-frame clones, not every one. D and trimming were read from the DNA, whereas the V and J calls and clone size are those reported in that table. The sample holds about 140,000 clones, roughly 81% seen once. Germline V lookup: CDR1 MNHEY, CDR2 SVGEGT. V shed 5 bases and J shed 4 bases, with 11 bases lying between them. The CDR3 has 14 residues. The TCR comes from a human donor with acute or convalescent COVID-19. The donor label of this sample is uncertain. J is TRBJ2-2 and V is TRBV6-2 or TRBV6-3; weak D call: TRBD1 (6 bases). Sequenced: peripheral blood. The CDR3 loop is CASSQQGPTGELFF. Here the CDR3 DNA reads TGTGCCAGCAGTCAACAGGGTCCCACCGGGGAGCTGTTTTTT.